These 22 T cell receptor beta chains were sequenced from one sample in a study of identical twins. TCRdb recomputed calls from the 5' RACE reads with MiXCR, one row per CDR3 protein. The sample consists of 700,000 to 950,000 distinct CDR3 sequences, about 12% of them appearing once. A further study also used this sample, focusing on yellow fever vaccine responses in identical twins.

Sample: PBMCs. The receptors originated from a woman aged 18-30 years in good health.

Here the CDR3 reads CASSSRQGSINTEAFF. The CDR3 DNA reads as TGCGCCAGCAGCTCTCGACAGGGAAGTATCAACACTGAAGCTTTCTTT. The chain is built from TRBV4-1 and TRBJ1-1; 7 bases fit TRBD1. Trimming cost V 5 bases and J 2 bases; bases outside gene matches: 11. The CDR3 is 16 amino acids. CDR1 and CDR2 from the germline V gene are MGHRA and YSYEKL.

This rearrangement joins TRBV12-3 or TRBV12-4 to TRBJ2-3; D might be TRBD2 (7 bases). V lost 2 bases, J lost 4 bases, and 19 bases lay in between. The CDR3 sequence is 17 residues long. CDR3 loop: CASSLFPGGALSDTQYF. CDR3 nucleotides: TGTGCCAGCAGTTTATTCCCTGGGGGGGCTTTGTCAGATACGCAGTATTTT.

This clonotype was recorded once. The rearrangement joins TRBV3-1 to TRBJ2-1; TRBD1 might be the D (5 bases). This CDR3 is 17 amino acids long. The V end was cut by 3 bases, the J end by 3 bases, with 18 bases between. Germline V gives CDR1 LGHDT, CDR2 YNNKEL (reference sequence). CDR3 DNA: TGTGCCAGCAGCCACCGGCAGACAGTGAACGGCTACAATGAGCAGTTCTTC. Translating gives CASSHRQTVNGYNEQFF.

The chain employs TRBV28 and TRBJ1-1; 8 bases line up with TRBD1. The CDR3 extends over 14 amino acids. V gave up 6 bases and J gave up 1 base; unmatched junction bases: 4. CDR1 MDHEN and CDR2 SYDVKM come from the germline V gene. As DNA, the CDR3 is TGTGCCAGCAGATTGACAGGGGCGAACACTGAAGCTTTCTTT. As protein: CASRLTGANTEAFF.

The chain recombines TRBV27 with TRBJ2-2; D gene ambiguous. V lost 8 bases and J 10 bases, leaving 14 bases between the germline ends. CDR1 and CDR2 (germline): MNHEY, SMNVEV (reference sequence). CDR3 length: 12 amino acids. CDR3 loop: CASALWGAELFF. Written as DNA, the CDR3 is TGTGCCAGCGCCCTATGGGGTGCGGAGCTGTTTTTT.

A few counts support this clonotype. The chain is built from TRBV7-6 and TRBJ2-5, with D perhaps being TRBD1 or TRBD2 (5 bases each). The V gene's germline CDR1 is SGHVS and CDR2 FNYEAQ. The V end was cut by 5 bases, the J end by 2 bases, with 12 bases between. The CDR3 sequence is 14 residues long. This CDR3 reads CASSRGRLQETQYF. CDR3 DNA sequence: TGTGCCAGCAGCCGGGGACGGTTACAAGAGACCCAGTACTTC.

In this sample, this clonotype turned up a few times. The CDR3: CSARTAALYEQYF. In DNA form, the CDR3 reads TGCAGTGCTCGGACGGCAGCCCTCTACGAGCAGTACTTC. V is TRBV20-1 and J is TRBJ2-7; D gene uncertain. This CDR3 is 13 amino acids long. Germline V gene data show CDR1 as DFQATT and CDR2 as SNEGSKA (reference sequence). The V gene lost 5 bases and the J gene lost 3 bases, with 14 bases spanning the gap.

The gene calls are TRBV20-1 and TRBJ2-2; D gene uncertain. V shed 4 bases and J shed 1 base, with 16 bases lying between them. CDR1 DFQATT and CDR2 SNEGSKA come from the germline V gene (reference sequence). This CDR3 contains 16 residues. The CDR3 here is CSATPTRLLNTGELFF. The CDR3 DNA reads as TGCAGTGCTACCCCGACGCGGCTATTGAACACCGGGGAGCTGTTTTTT.

As regards this clonotype: Just one base apart from a much larger clone, this may be a read error. The genes are TRBV20-1 and TRBJ2-1; 11 positions match TRBD2. V was clipped by 8 bases and J by 9 bases; unmatched bases: 12. The germline gives CDR1 DFQATT, CDR2 SNEGSKA (reference sequence). There are 14 residues in the CDR3. CDR3 bases: TGCAGTACTCCTATAGCGGGGGGGCTTGGTGAGCAGTTCTTC. Its protein is CSTPIAGGLGEQFF.

This clonotype occurred a few times. The chain joins TRBV6-1 to TRBJ2-7; TRBD2 aligns across 13 bases. V gave up 4 bases and J gave up 4 bases; unmatched junction bases: 4. The germline CDR1 and CDR2 sequences are MNHNS and SASEGT. CDR3 length equals 15 residues. The CDR3 loop reads CASSAMTSGRYEQYF. The CDR3 nucleotides are TGTGCCAGCAGTGCGATGACTAGCGGGAGGTACGAGCAGTACTTC.

The CDR3: CASSPVASGIRETQYF. Here the CDR3 DNA reads TGTGCCAGCTCACCGGTGGCTAGCGGGATCAGGGAGACCCAGTACTTC. The J gene is TRBJ2-5, the V gene TRBV18; 9 nucleotides match TRBD2. The CDR3 sequence is 16 residues long. The V and J ends lost 3 bases and 5 bases, in that order; junction bases with no gene match: 10. Germline V gene lookup returns CDR1 KGHSH and CDR2 LQKENI. The variable domain in full, with the rest retrieved from reference TRBV18 and TRBJ2-5, is NAGVMQNPRHLVRRRGQEARLRCSPMKGHSHVYWYRQLPEEGLKFMVYLQKENIIDESGMPKERFSAEFPKEGPSILRIQQVVRGDSAAYFCASSPVASGIRETQYFGPGTRLLVL.

This clonotype was detected many times. The chain uses TRBV5-1 and TRBJ2-7; 11 bases line up with TRBD1. V lost 4 bases, J lost 2 bases, and 8 bases stayed unmatched. CDR3 length: 16 residues. Germline V gene data show CDR1 as SGHRS and CDR2 as YFSETQ. The CDR3 DNA is TGCGCCAGCAGCCCCGGATGGGGACAGGGGGCCTACGAGCAGTACTTC. It translates to CASSPGWGQGAYEQYF.

The chain uses TRBV27 and TRBJ1-5, with D possibly TRBD1 on 5 matching bases. This CDR3 spans 16 amino acids. The germline CDR1 and CDR2 sequences are MNHEY and SMNVEV (reference sequence). The germline V and J ends were trimmed by 4 bases and 4 bases, with 17 bases remaining between them. As DNA, the CDR3 is TGTGCCAGCAGTTCGCAATGGGGGGAAGTTAATCAGCCCCAGCATTTT. Translated: CASSSQWGEVNQPQHF.

The sample holds a few counts of this clonotype. The V gene is TRBV5-1, the J gene TRBJ2-2; 8 bases are a match to TRBD2. The CDR3 runs to 18 residues. Per the germline V gene, CDR1 is SGHRS and CDR2 is YFSETQ. Trimming at V came to 0 bases and at J to 6 bases, leaving 13 bases not matched to a gene. The CDR3: CASSLGLAGSTAPGELFF. Written as DNA, the CDR3 is TGCGCCAGCAGCTTGGGATTAGCGGGGTCTACGGCTCCCGGGGAGCTGTTTTTT.

This clonotype was observed a handful of times. The CDR3 here is CASSARLAPSYNEQFF. CDR3 DNA sequence: TGTGCCAGCAGTGCTCGACTAGCGCCTTCCTACAATGAGCAGTTCTTC. This chain uses TRBV6-4 with TRBJ2-1; the match to TRBD2 covers 8 bases. Trimming at V came to 4 bases and at J to 1 base, leaving 6 bases not matched to a gene. Looked up from germline, CDR1 is MRHNA and CDR2 is SNTAGT. This CDR3 region has 16 residues.

This clonotype was observed a handful of times. The V gene is TRBV25-1, the J gene TRBJ2-1; 9 nucleotides match TRBD2. Germline V CDR1 and CDR2: MGHDK, SYGVNS. V lost 4 bases and J lost 3; bases outside the gene matches: 7. The CDR3 length is 16 residues. The CDR3 loop is CASSAKGLALYNEQFF. The CDR3 nucleotides are TGTGCCAGCAGTGCCAAGGGACTAGCCCTCTACAATGAGCAGTTCTTC.

V gene TRBV11-1 combines with J gene TRBJ1-6; a possible D gene is TRBD1 (5 bases). CDR1 is SGHAT, CDR2 FQDESV, per germline (reference sequence). V was trimmed by 4 bases and J by 6 bases, leaving 13 bases between them. The CDR3 is made up of 15 amino acids. The chain's CDR3 is CASSSRQSVNSPLHF. In DNA form, the CDR3 reads TGTGCCAGCAGCTCCCGACAGAGTGTTAATTCACCCCTCCACTTT. Full variable domain (missing parts from reference TRBV11-1 and TRBJ1-6): EAEVAQSPRYKITEKSQAVAFWCDPISGHATLYWYRQILGQGPELLVQFQDESVVDDSQLPKDRFSAERLKGVDSTLKIQPAELGDSAMYLCASSSRQSVNSPLHFGNGTRLTVT.

The chain links TRBV6-5 to TRBJ2-7; D may be TRBD1 (6 bases). Germline values: CDR1 MNHEY, CDR2 SVGAGI. Trimming removed 4 bases at V and 1 base at J, with 11 bases between. The CDR3 is 14 amino acids. The CDR3 protein is CASSSIQGSYEQYV. CDR3 nucleotide sequence: TGTGCCAGCAGTTCCATACAGGGTTCCTACGAGCAGTACGTC.

The V call is TRBV27, the J call TRBJ1-3, with unresolved D. This CDR3 region has 12 residues. Germline values: CDR1 MNHEY, CDR2 SMNVEV (reference sequence). With 8 bases removed from V and 0 bases from J, the gap between germline ends came to 5 bases. CDR3 in amino acids: CASLFSGNTIYF. The CDR3 DNA is TGTGCCAGCCTATTCTCTGGAAACACCATATATTTT.

V is TRBV29-1 and J is TRBJ2-5; tentative D call: TRBD1 (6 bases). In germline, CDR1 is SQVTM, CDR2 ANQGSEA. This CDR3 is built from 13 residues. Trimming shortened V by 6 bases and J by 0 bases, and 11 bases separated the two germline ends. In DNA form, the CDR3 reads TGCAGCGTGGAGAGGGGGTACCAAGAGACCCAGTACTTC. It translates to CSVERGYQETQYF. Complete variable domain (other parts from reference TRBV29-1 and TRBJ2-5): SAVISQKPSRDICQRGTSLTIQCQVDSQVTMMFWYRQQPGQSLTLIATANQGSEATYESGFVIDKFPISRPNLTFSTLTVSNMSPEDSSIYLCSVERGYQETQYFGPGTRLLVL.

This clonotype was recorded many times. The rearrangement uses TRBV24-1 and TRBJ2-1; no firm D call. V was pared by 2 bases and J by 0 bases, with 10 bases between. CDR3 length equals 16 residues. The germline V gene has CDR1 KGHDR and CDR2 SFDVKD. Written as DNA, the CDR3 is TGTGCCACCAGTGATTCAGGCGGATTCTCCTACAATGAGCAGTTCTTC. This codes for CATSDSGGFSYNEQFF.

The chain has TRBV3-1 and TRBJ1-4, with TRBD1 as a possible D gene (5 bases). The CDR3 totals 15 residues. From germline, CDR1 is LGHDT and CDR2 YNNKEL (reference sequence). The V gene lost 7 bases and the J gene lost 1 base, with 13 bases spanning the gap. The CDR3: CASTQATGTNEKLFF. The CDR3, as DNA: TGTGCCAGCACCCAGGCTACAGGAACTAATGAAAAACTGTTTTTT.